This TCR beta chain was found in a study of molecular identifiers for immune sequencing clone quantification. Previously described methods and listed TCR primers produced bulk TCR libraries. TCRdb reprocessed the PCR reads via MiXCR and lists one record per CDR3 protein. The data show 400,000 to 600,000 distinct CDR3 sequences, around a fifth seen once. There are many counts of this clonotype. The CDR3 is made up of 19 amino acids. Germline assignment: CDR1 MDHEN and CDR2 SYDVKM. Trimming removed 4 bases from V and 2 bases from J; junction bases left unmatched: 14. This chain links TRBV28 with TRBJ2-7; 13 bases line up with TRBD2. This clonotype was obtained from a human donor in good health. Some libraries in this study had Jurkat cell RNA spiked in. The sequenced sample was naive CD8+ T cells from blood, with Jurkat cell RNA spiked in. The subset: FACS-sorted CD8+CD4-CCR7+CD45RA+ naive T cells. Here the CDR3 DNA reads TGTGCCAGCAGTTCCCTAAAAACTAGCGGGAGGGCCGGTCCCTACGAGCAGTACTTC. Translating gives CASSSLKTSGRAGPYEQYF. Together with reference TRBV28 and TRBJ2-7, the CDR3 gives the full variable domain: DVKVTQSSRYLVKRTGEKVFLECVQDMDHENMFWYRQDPGLGLRLIYFSYDVKMKEKGDIPEGYSVSREKKERFSLILESASTNQTSMYLCASSSLKTSGRAGPYEQYFGPGTRLTVT.